Below, one TCR beta chain is given with its context. Its antigen is as yet unknown. The sample is drawn from a study of T cell responses to AZD1222 COVID-19 vaccine. Overall study results and limits: Baseline serostatus was positive in only a handful of AZD1222 recipients.

The method was immunoSEQ multiplex PCR; TCRdb's version includes in-frame clones alone and lacks a portion of them. The sample carries about 98,000 clones, 88% recorded once. The V gene's germline CDR1 is SGHNT and CDR2 YENEEA. Deletions cut 5 bases from V and 0 bases from J, with 8 bases between. There are 13 residues in the CDR3. The chain carries TRBV11-3 and TRBJ2-7; maybe TRBD2 (6 bases). The TCR originated in an adult in good health. The source material was peripheral blood, sampled on day 0 of MenACWY control vaccination. CDR3 amino acids: CASSPGGSYEQYF. CDR3 in DNA: TGTGCCAGCAGCCCCGGGGGCTCCTACGAGCAGTACTTC.